This T cell receptor beta chain was found in a study of T-cell reconstitution after alpha-beta-depleted transplantation in children. Whole-study results and caveats: Surviving thymic progenitors and recipient T cells were the source of high TCRbeta diversity at day 60 in some patients.

Unique molecular identifiers featured in how the TCRbeta library was prepared. TCRdb re-called the PCR reads with MiXCR, one entry per CDR3 protein. The sample lists around 45,000 distinct CDR3 sequences, under 60% occurring once. To note about this clonotype: What it recognizes is unknown.

Per germline, CDR1 MNHEY and CDR2 SMNVEV (reference sequence). V lost 4 bases and J lost 0, with 15 bases in between. The CDR3 contains 16 residues. The material was peripheral blood, obtained before TCRalphabeta/CD19-depleted stem cell transplant. The gene calls are TRBV27 and TRBJ1-1, with D maybe TRBD1 (5 bases). This receptor was obtained from a boy under two years old with SCID, due to receive a stem cell transplant. The CDR3 sequence: CASSWGGRTVNTEAFF. The DNA for the CDR3 is TGTGCCAGCAGTTGGGGGGGACGGACGGTGAACACTGAAGCTTTCTTT.